The rows below give T cell receptor beta chains drawn from one sample of a study of cytomegalovirus exposure and HLA in healthy donors. The repertoire was sequenced with immunoSEQ multiplex PCR; TCRdb's copy has only in-frame clones and lacks some. Reported are roughly 220,000 clones; the ten largest clones contain around 1.1%. Sequences were obtained from PBMCs. The receptor set was obtained from a girl aged 2 to 10 in good health and CMV-seropositive. CDR3s include the opening cysteine and the closing phenylalanine or tryptophan. D genes are given only for firm matches.

V: TRBV28; J: TRBJ2-7; D: .; length: 15; CDR3: CASSSLLRLSYEQYF; DNA: TGTGCCAGCAGTTCCCTCCTCCGTCTCTCCTACGAGCAGTACTTC
V: TRBV5-1; J: TRBJ2-7; D: .; length: 15; CDR3: CASSLAGRVSYEQYF; DNA: TGCGCCAGCAGCTTGGCCGGCAGGGTCTCCTACGAGCAGTACTTC
V: TRBV6-5; J: TRBJ1-2; D: .; length: 15; CDR3: CASSYSGRLGDGYTF; DNA: TGTGCCAGCAGTTACTCTGGCAGGTTGGGAGATGGCTACACCTTC
V: TRBV11-2; J: TRBJ2-3; D: .; length: 13; CDR3: CAISKGVTDTQYF; DNA: TGTGCCATAAGCAAGGGGGTCACAGATACGCAGTATTTT
V: TRBV28; J: TRBJ2-7; D: .; length: 11; CDR3: CASRSYYEQYF; DNA: TGTGCCAGCAGAAGCTACTACGAGCAGTACTTC
V: TRBV5-1; J: TRBJ2-2; D: .; length: 14; CDR3: CASSFGKNTGELFF; DNA: TGCGCCAGCAGCTTCGGGAAAAACACCGGGGAGCTGTTTTTT
V: TRBV27; J: TRBJ1-1; D: .; length: 14; CDR3: CASSPGRGNTEAFF; DNA: TGTGCCAGCAGTCCAGGGCGAGGGAACACTGAAGCTTTCTTT
V: TRBV6-5; J: TRBJ1-2; D: .; length: 14; CDR3: CASRVPGSHYGYTF; DNA: TGTGCCAGCAGAGTCCCAGGCAGTCACTATGGCTACACCTTC
V: TRBV29-1; J: TRBJ2-7; D: .; length: 12; CDR3: CSGVEQGYEQYF; DNA: TGCAGCGGTGTTGAACAGGGCTACGAGCAGTACTTC
V: TRBV5-1; J: TRBJ2-3; D: .; length: 13; CDR3: CASSLAYTDTQYF; DNA: TGCGCCAGCAGCTTGGCCTACACAGATACGCAGTATTTT
V: TRBV7-9; J: TRBJ2-3; D: .; length: 15; CDR3: CASSFAGPTTDTQYF; DNA: TGTGCCAGCAGCTTTGCTGGGCCCACCACAGATACGCAGTATTTT
V: TRBV10-3; J: TRBJ2-1; D: TRBD2; length: 14; CDR3: CAISEREGVNEQFF; DNA: TGTGCCATCAGTGAGCGGGAGGGAGTAAATGAGCAGTTCTTC
V: TRBV5-4; J: TRBJ2-5; D: TRBD1; length: 17; CDR3: CASSLGRRWTGRETQYF; DNA: TGTGCCAGCAGCTTGGGGCGCCGATGGACAGGGCGTGAGACCCAGTACTTC
V: TRBV28; J: TRBJ1-1; D: .; length: 14; CDR3: CASSLSQGRTEAFF; DNA: TGTGCCAGCAGTTTATCTCAGGGGCGGACTGAAGCTTTCTTT
V: TRBV25-1; J: TRBJ1-2; D: TRBD1; length: 14; CDR3: CASSTPGTGYGYTF; DNA: TGTGCCAGCAGTACCCCCGGGACAGGTTATGGCTACACCTTC
V: TRBV10-3; J: TRBJ1-2; D: .; length: 13; CDR3: CAISEGGGYGYTF; DNA: TGTGCCATCAGTGAGGGGGGGGGCTATGGCTACACCTTC
V: TRBV7-2; J: TRBJ2-7; D: TRBD2; length: 14; CDR3: CASSWGLAGYEQYF; DNA: TGTGCCAGCAGCTGGGGACTAGCGGGTTACGAGCAGTACTTT
V: TRBV29-1; J: TRBJ2-5; D: .; length: 11; CDR3: CSVEEHASEYF; DNA: TGCAGCGTTGAAGAGCACGCTAGCGAATACTTC
V: TRBV27; J: TRBJ1-1; D: TRBD1; length: 14; CDR3: CASSFGQANTEAFF; DNA: TGTGCCAGCAGTTTCGGACAGGCGAACACTGAAGCTTTCTTT
V: TRBV5-4; J: TRBJ2-2; D: .; length: 15; CDR3: CASSLEPGTSGELFF; DNA: TGTGCCAGCAGCTTGGAACCAGGTACAAGCGGGGAGCTGTTTTTT
V: TRBV29-1; J: TRBJ1-6; D: .; length: 13; CDR3: CSVGEGPNSPLHF; DNA: TGCAGCGTTGGAGAGGGGCCTAATTCACCCCTCCACTTT
V: TRBV7-2; J: TRBJ2-1; D: .; length: 13; CDR3: CARGSQRNNEQFF; DNA: TGTGCCAGGGGCTCGCAACGGAACAATGAGCAGTTCTTC
V: TRBV19; J: TRBJ1-4; D: .; length: 14; CDR3: CASKGLGANEKLFF; DNA: TGTGCCAGTAAAGGGCTCGGGGCTAATGAAAAACTGTTTTTT
V: TRBV7-2; J: TRBJ1-1; D: .; length: 13; CDR3: CASSFSPRTEAFF; DNA: TGTGCCAGCAGCTTCAGTCCTAGAACTGAAGCTTTCTTT
V: TRBV10-1; J: TRBJ2-6; D: .; length: 14; CDR3: CASSGDSGANVLTF; DNA: TGCGCCAGCAGTGGAGACTCTGGGGCCAACGTCCTGACTTTC
V: TRBV6-1; J: TRBJ1-4; D: .; length: 13; CDR3: CASSEGGPPNLFF; DNA: TGTGCCAGCAGTGAAGGAGGGCCGCCGAATCTGTTTTTT
V: TRBV28; J: TRBJ2-7; D: .; length: 11; CDR3: CATRENYEQYF; DNA: TGTGCCACCCGGGAGAACTACGAGCAGTACTTC
V: TRBV19; J: TRBJ2-2; D: TRBD2; length: 14; CDR3: CASSIGGGTGELFF; DNA: TGTGCCAGTAGTATCGGGGGGGGGACCGGGGAGCTGTTTTTT
V: TRBV13; J: TRBJ2-7; D: .; length: 14; CDR3: CASSLRDTIYEQYF; DNA: TGTGCCAGCAGCCTAAGGGACACCATCTACGAGCAGTACTTC
V: TRBV9; J: TRBJ2-7; D: TRBD2; length: 14; CDR3: CASSATAGRDEQYF; DNA: TGTGCCAGCAGCGCAACAGCGGGACGCGACGAGCAGTACTTC
V: TRBV5-4; J: TRBJ2-7; D: TRBD1; length: 13; CDR3: CASSFTGAVGQYF; DNA: TGTGCCAGCAGCTTTACAGGGGCGGTAGGGCAGTACTTC
V: TRBV10-3; J: TRBJ2-2; D: .; length: 11; CDR3: CAIRRDGELFF; DNA: TGTGCCATCAGAAGAGACGGGGAGCTGTTTTTT
V: TRBV19; J: TRBJ1-2; D: TRBD1; length: 16; CDR3: CASRPGTGRIEDGYTF; DNA: TGTGCCAGTAGGCCCGGGACAGGGCGCATTGAAGATGGCTACACCTTC
V: TRBV5-1; J: TRBJ2-3; D: TRBD2; length: 15; CDR3: CASSFGLAGADTQYF; DNA: TGCGCCAGCAGCTTTGGGCTAGCGGGAGCAGATACGCAGTATTTT
V: TRBV7-2; J: TRBJ1-5; D: .; length: 16; CDR3: CASSLSQGTVWQPQHF; DNA: TGTGCCAGCAGCCTATCCCAGGGGACGGTTTGGCAGCCCCAGCATTTT
V: TRBV7-9; J: TRBJ2-7; D: TRBD2; length: 16; CDR3: CASSLAPGTSVYEQYF; DNA: TGTGCCAGCAGCTTAGCGCCCGGGACTAGCGTTTACGAGCAGTACTTC
V: TRBV19; J: TRBJ2-1; D: .; length: 11; CDR3: CASSFMNEQFF; DNA: TGTGCCAGTAGTTTTATGAATGAGCAGTTCTTC